This T cell receptor (beta chain) was sequenced during a study of regulatory T cells in long-lasting Graves disease. Study at large: Graves' cases, newly diagnosed, had used antithyroid drugs under 3 months. Findings and caveats of the study: Researchers reported studying only peripheral blood, not thyroid tissue. It was in persistent disease that TRBV28, TRBJ1-2 and TRBJ2-5 were favored.

CDR1 MDHEN and CDR2 SYDVKM come from the germline V gene. This CDR3 is built from 14 residues. Time point here: newly diagnosed GD, antithyroid drugs for less than 3 months. RNA from PBMCs was the source of the TCR library. Assembly of TCR beta libraries relied on iRepertoire HTBI primers together with Arm-PCR of CDR3 regions. TCRdb reprocessed the multiplex PCR reads with MiXCR, giving one entry per CDR3 protein. In the table there are 560,000 or so distinct CDR3 sequences, more than 15% of which are singletons. This clonotype showed up just a few times. What it recognizes is unknown. At one end, the junction sequence differs from germline, possibly due to a read error. The same sample was also used in a study of T cells in Graves' hyperthyroidism and ophthalmopathy. This second study says: Appearing also in blood were most of the thyroid clonotypes expanded above 0.001.

The chain employs TRBV28 and TRBJ2-1; D possibly uses TRBD1 or TRBD2 (6 bases each). This sample comprised peripheral blood mononuclear cells (PBMCs), obtained at new diagnosis, from a patient treated with antithyroid drugs. The sequence was collected from a man aged 18 to 35 with Graves disease. CDR3: CASSGGRVYNERFF. The CDR3 bases are TGTGCCAGCAGTGGGGGGCGGGTCTACAATGAGCGGTTCTTC.